What follows describes a single T cell receptor (beta chain). In this sample, this clone turned up a few times. Its antigen remains unidentified. No base quality values were provided; no much bigger clone lies one nucleotide off. Patients with a history of autoimmune disease or receiving systemic immunosuppression were excluded from the trial. Peripheral blood for TCR sequencing was collected from all dose cohorts at baseline, on cycle 4 day 1, and on cycle 7 day 1. Samples came from an open-label, multicenter, first-in-human phase I dose-escalation trial of ivuxolimab. The trial enrolled adults with locally advanced or metastatic head and neck squamous cell, hepatocellular, melanoma or renal cell carcinoma. Before TCR sequencing, CD4+ T cells and CD8+ T cells from peripheral blood were sorted into separate populations. The data were obtained in a study of OX40 agonist ivuxolimab in advanced cancers. About the full investigation: Ivuxolimab, which targeted the costimulatory receptor OX40 (CD134), was an agonistic, fully human IgG2 monoclonal antibody. Intravenous ivuxolimab was administered to patients every 2 weeks at six dose levels: 0.01, 0.1, 0.3, 1.5, 3 and 10 mg/kg. Of the approximately 54 dose-escalation patients, hepatocellular carcinoma was present in about 20, melanoma in some 15, renal cell carcinoma in 9 and head and neck cancer in 9. A male proportion of nearly 85% and a mean age of roughly 58 years, ranging from roughly 23 to 90, were recorded for the dose-escalation cohort. Patients were allowed to have had prior anti-PD-1, anti-PD-L1 or anti-CTLA-4 therapy, and 40% of the dose-escalation patients had been treated with checkpoint inhibitors. Partial responses occurred in three dose-escalation patients: two with cutaneous melanoma and one with hepatocellular carcinoma. The point of sequencing TCRbeta in the periphery was to test whether ivuxolimab changed TCR sequence diversity and drove clonal T-cell expansion. The paper reports the monotherapy dose-escalation portion (N of about 50 patients) of the phase I ivuxolimab trial.

Results and caveats for the whole study, not just this receptor: In the 0.1-3.0 mg/kg groups, partial responders had among the lowest normalized peripheral clonal expansion, particularly in CD8+ T cells. At doses from 0.1 to 3.0 mg/kg, clonal expansion was seen in both CD4+ and CD8+ blood T cells between baseline and week 6. After ivuxolimab, expanded clones were on average more numerous among CD8+ T cells than among CD4+ T cells. Low levels of normalized T-cell clonal expansion were also seen in some patients who did not respond. Antigen specificity was not determined for the clonally expanded peripheral T cells.

Genomic DNA was extracted from sorted cells for sequencing of the TCRbeta CDR3 region. TCRbeta CDR3 regions were sequenced using the immunoSEQ Assay. TCRdb carries this immuneACCESS record with in-frame sequences only. Its versions omit some clonotypes, under half of them owing to an unresolved V gene in the studies checked, with the rest unexplained. A total of about 96,000 clones appear in this sample, roughly four fifths of them only once. The ten largest clones add up to about 5.8% of the sample. The sequencing used CD4+ or CD8+ T cells sorted from blood, collected in a trial of the OX40 agonist ivuxolimab. This TCR was sampled from an adult with an advanced solid tumor such as melanoma, head and neck, liver or kidney cancer.

CDR3 loop: CASRSRDSSEPLHF. The base sequence is TGTGCCAGCAGATCCCGGGACAGCTCTGAACCCCTCCACTTT. The chain is encoded by TRBV6-5 joined to TRBJ1-6, with 7 bases aligning to TRBD1. The CDR3 spans 14 residues, from the cysteine through the phenylalanine. The DNA shown is the 42-base CDR3, in frame from base 1. The germline V and J ends show losses of 6 bases and 12 bases respectively, and no gene match explains 11 bases of the junction. The germline V gene yields MNHEY for CDR1 and SVGAGI for CDR2.